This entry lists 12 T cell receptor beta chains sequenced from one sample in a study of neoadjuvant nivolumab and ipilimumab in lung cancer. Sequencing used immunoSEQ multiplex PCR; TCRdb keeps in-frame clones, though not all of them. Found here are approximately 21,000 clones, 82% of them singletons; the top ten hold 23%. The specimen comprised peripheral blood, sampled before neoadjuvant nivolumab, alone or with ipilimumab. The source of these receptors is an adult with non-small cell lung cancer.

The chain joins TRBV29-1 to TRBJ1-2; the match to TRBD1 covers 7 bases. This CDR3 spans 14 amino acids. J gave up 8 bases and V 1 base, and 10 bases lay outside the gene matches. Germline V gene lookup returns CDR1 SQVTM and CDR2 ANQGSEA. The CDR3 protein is CSVEVLGRGLGYTF. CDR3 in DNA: TGCAGCGTTGAAGTCTTAGGCAGGGGGTTGGGCTACACCTTC.

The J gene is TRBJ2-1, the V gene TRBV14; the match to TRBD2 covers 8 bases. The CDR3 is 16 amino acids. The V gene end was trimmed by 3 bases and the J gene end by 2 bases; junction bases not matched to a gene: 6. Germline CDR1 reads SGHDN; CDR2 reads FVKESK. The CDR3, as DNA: TGTGCCAGCAGCCACTATCCGGGACTAGCCTACAATGAGCAGTTCTTC. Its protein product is CASSHYPGLAYNEQFF.

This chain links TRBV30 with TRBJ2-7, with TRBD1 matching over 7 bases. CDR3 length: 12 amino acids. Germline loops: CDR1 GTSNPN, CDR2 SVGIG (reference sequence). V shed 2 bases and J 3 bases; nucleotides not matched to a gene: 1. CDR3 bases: TGTGCCTGGAGTAGGGACAGCTACGAGCAGTACTTC. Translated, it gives CAWSRDSYEQYF.

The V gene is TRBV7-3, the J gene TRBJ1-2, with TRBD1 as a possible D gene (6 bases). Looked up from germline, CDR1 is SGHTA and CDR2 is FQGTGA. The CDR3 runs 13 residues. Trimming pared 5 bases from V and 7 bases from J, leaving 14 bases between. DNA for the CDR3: TGTGCCAGCAGCCCGACCTCGGGGGCTGGCTACACCTTC. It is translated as CASSPTSGAGYTF.

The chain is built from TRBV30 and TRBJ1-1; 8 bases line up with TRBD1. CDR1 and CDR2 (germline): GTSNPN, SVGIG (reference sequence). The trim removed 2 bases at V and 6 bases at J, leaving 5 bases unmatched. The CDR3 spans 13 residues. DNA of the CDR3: TGTGCCTGGAGTACCCAACAGGGGGCTGAAGCTTTCTTT. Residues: CAWSTQQGAEAFF.

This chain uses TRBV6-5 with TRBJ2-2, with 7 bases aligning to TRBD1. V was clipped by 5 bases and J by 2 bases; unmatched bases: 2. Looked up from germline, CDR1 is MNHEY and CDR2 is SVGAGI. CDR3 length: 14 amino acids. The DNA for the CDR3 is TGTGCCAGCAGTAGGGACAGAAACACCGGGGAGCTGTTTTTT. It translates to CASSRDRNTGELFF.

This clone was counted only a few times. In DNA, the CDR3 is TGTGCCAGCAGCTTAGTAGGGGGCACGACTGAAGCTTTCTTT. Translated: CASSLVGGTTEAFF. This rearrangement joins TRBV7-2 to TRBJ1-1; the match to TRBD1 covers 7 bases. The germline gives CDR1 SGHTA, CDR2 FQGNSA. The CDR3 contains 14 residues. J was trimmed by 5 bases and V by 1 base; bases with no gene match: 4.

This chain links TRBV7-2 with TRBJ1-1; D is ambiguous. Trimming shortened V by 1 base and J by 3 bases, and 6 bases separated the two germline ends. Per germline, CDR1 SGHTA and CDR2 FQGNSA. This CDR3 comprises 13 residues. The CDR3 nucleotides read TGTGCCAGCAGCTTAGAGGTTGACACTGAAGCTTTCTTT. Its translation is CASSLEVDTEAFF.

The CDR3 region has the DNA TGTGCCAGCAGCCCCTCGGGGGAGCTGTTTTTT. Protein product: CASSPSGELFF. The rearrangement links TRBV6-6 to TRBJ2-2; D unclear. The CDR3 has 11 amino acids. V was shortened by 6 bases and J by 8 bases, with 7 bases between the two germline ends. Per the germline V gene, CDR1 is MNHNY and CDR2 is SVGAGI (reference sequence).

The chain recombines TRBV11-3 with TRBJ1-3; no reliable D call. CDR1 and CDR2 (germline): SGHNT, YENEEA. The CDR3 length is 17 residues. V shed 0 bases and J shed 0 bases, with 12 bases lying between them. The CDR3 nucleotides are TGTGCCAGCAGCTTAGATCGGGCAGAAAGCTCTGGAAACACCATATATTTT. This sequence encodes CASSLDRAESSGNTIYF.

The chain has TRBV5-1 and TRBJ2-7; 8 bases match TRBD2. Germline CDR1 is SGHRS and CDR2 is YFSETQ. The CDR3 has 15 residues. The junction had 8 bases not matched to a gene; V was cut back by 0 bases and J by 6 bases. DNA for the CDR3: TGCGCCAGCAGCTTGGGAGTAGCGGGAACTTCCGAGCAGTACTTC. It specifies CASSLGVAGTSEQYF.

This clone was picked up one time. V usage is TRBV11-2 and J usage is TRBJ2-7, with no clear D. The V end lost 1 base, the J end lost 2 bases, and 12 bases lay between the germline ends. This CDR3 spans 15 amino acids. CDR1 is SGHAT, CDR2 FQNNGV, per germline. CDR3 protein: CASSLGQITTYEQYF. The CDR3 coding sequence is TGTGCCAGCAGCTTAGGTCAGATCACAACCTACGAGCAGTACTTC.